This record covers a single TCR beta chain. Its target is not known. Clones were read by immunoSEQ multiplex PCR, and TCRdb kept only the in-frame ones, dropping some. The table lists fewer than 100,000 clones, just over 90% of them singletons. This record comes from a study of cytomegalovirus exposure and HLA in healthy donors. The study's findings and limits: Cytomegalovirus status was reportedly diagnosed by the classifier with high specificity and sensitivity. A later analysis found first-cohort TCR clusters tended to co-occur in the 120 validation repertoires. The authors enumerated some 160 TCR beta chains as linked to cytomegalovirus. Through in vitro validation, a few CMV-associated chains were shown to be specific for CMV antigens.

CDR1 is MNHNY and CDR2 is SVGAGI in the germline V gene (reference sequence). The J segment lost 6 bases and the V segment lost 2 bases, leaving 1 base of the junction unmatched. The CDR3 runs 16 residues. The chain has TRBV6-6 and TRBJ2-2; 15 bases fit TRBD2. Material for sequencing was PBMCs. This TCR came from a man aged 25 to 40 in good health and CMV-seronegative. The DNA for the CDR3 is TGTGCCAGCAGTTACGGGACTAGCGGGGGGTCCGGGGAGCTGTTTTTT. Encoded protein: CASSYGTSGGSGELFF.